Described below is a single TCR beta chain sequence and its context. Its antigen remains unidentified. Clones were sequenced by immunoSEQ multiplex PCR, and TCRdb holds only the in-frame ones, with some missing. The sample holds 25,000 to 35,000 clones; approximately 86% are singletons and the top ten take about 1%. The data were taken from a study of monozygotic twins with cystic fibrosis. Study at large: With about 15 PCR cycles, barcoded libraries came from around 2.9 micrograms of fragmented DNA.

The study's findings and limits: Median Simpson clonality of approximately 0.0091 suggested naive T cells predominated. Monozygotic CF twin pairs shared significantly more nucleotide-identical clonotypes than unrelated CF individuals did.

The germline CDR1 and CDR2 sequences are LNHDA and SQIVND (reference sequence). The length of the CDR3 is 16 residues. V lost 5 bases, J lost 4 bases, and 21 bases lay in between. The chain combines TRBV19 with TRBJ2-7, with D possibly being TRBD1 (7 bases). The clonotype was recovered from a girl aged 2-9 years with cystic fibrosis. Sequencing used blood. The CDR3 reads CASSVQRGPGGYEQYF. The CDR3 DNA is TGTGCCAGTAGTGTCCAAAGGGGGCCTGGGGGGTACGAGCAGTACTTC.